The 10 T cell receptor delta chains given below trace back to one sample, sequenced in a study of γδ T cells in repeated Plasmodium falciparum infection. Gammadelta T cells were flow-sorted from PBMC into Vgamma9/Vdelta2+ and Vdelta2-negative populations for bulk analysis. TCRdb reran clone calling via CATT on the multiplex PCR reads. The sample holds around 46,000 delta-chain clones; about 1.6% are singletons and the top ten take 8.6%. Sequences were obtained from gamma-delta T cells from blood. These receptors were collected from a pool of human donors (malaria-infected and uninfected, not separated).

For this clone: This sequence is one base from a far larger clone and is likely a read error. Other DNA sequences from this sample encode an identical CDR3 as well. This chain joins TRDV1 and TRDJ1; 9 positions agree with TRDD2. TCRdb carries no J gene annotation; the J gene was assigned here by matching the DNA with germline. CDR3 length: 16 residues. The germline CDR1 and CDR2 sequences are TSWWSYY and QGS. V lost 9 bases and J lost 2; bases outside the gene matches: 13. CDR3 sequence: CALLPTSSPYTDKLIF. The DNA of the CDR3 is TGTGCTCTCCTTCCTACCTCATCCCCTTATACCGATAAACTCATCTTT.

This clone was counted between two and nine times. TCRdb's protein, taken from a much larger clone, differs from this DNA's translation at residue 23, likely owing to a read error; the protein displayed comes from the DNA. The V gene was identified as TRDV1, while no J gene was called; TRDD3 reflects the table's D call only, with no check against the DNA. The germline CDR1 and CDR2 sequences are TSWWSYY and QGS. The CDR3 is 24 amino acids. The DNA for the CDR3 is TGTGCTCTTGGGAGCCCAGGGGGTTTCTACCTCCTCACAACAGTTTGGGCGTACACCGATAAACTCACCTTT. Translated: CALGSPGGFYLLTTVWAYTDKLTF.

A word on this clone: TCRdb shows a much larger clone's protein in place of this DNA's translation, and the two differ at residue 21, likely through a read error; the protein shown is translated from the DNA. TRDV1 is the V gene, and the J gene was not called; no check of the table's D call, TRDD3, against the DNA was made. Germline V CDR1 and CDR2: TSWWSYY, QGS. This CDR3 comprises 23 residues. CDR3 DNA sequence: TGTGCTCTTGGGGAACTGGCCTTAGTAAAAACCCTTCCTACGGGTTGGGGATCAACTAGTCCCATCTTT. Encoded protein: CALGELALVKTLPTGWGSTSPIF.

This clone was seen a few times. A far larger clone is one base from this, pointing to a likely read error. The sample holds other DNA sequences that translate to the same CDR3. This sequence joins TRDV2 and TRDJ1; 11 bases are shared with TRDD3. TCRdb is silent on the J gene; assignment here came from matching the DNA to germline. Germline loops: CDR1 GEAIGNYY, CDR2 EKD. The CDR3 consists of 17 residues. DNA for the CDR3: TGCGCCTGTGACTTACTGGGGGATAACGTAAATGCCGATAAACTCATCTTT. Translation: CACDLLGDNVNADKLIF.

Of note for this clone: TCRdb has a much larger clone's protein, which differs at residue 14 from the translation of this DNA, likely because of a read error; what is shown is the protein translated from the DNA. The gene calls are TRDV1 and TRDJ1; D uncertain. TCRdb gives no J gene; it was assigned here by matching the DNA to germline. V lost 4 bases, J lost 3 bases, and 27 bases lay in between. Looked up from germline, CDR1 is TSWWSYY and CDR2 is QGS. The CDR3 is 19 amino acids. The CDR3 here is CALGGRLKKSLRYADKLIF. CDR3 nucleotides: TGTGCTCTTGGGGGAAGACTTAAAAAGTCCCTCCGGTACGCCGATAAACTCATCTTT.

Note on this clone: The protein TCRdb gives is from a much larger clone and does not agree with this DNA's translation at residue 14, likely a read error; the protein shown here comes from the DNA. The CDR3 sequence: CALGERSSRGYAVRLIF. The CDR3 bases are TGTGCTCTTGGGGAACGTTCCTCAAGGGGATACGCGGTTAGACTCATCTTT. The gene calls are TRDV1 and TRDJ1; 9 nucleotides match TRDD3. No J gene is reported in TCRdb; it was inferred here by comparing the DNA with germline. Trimming cost V 1 base and J 10 bases; bases outside gene matches: 16. The CDR3 is 17 amino acids. CDR1 is TSWWSYY and CDR2 is QGS in the germline V gene.

Of note for this clone: The protein in TCRdb stems from a much larger clone and differs at residue 7 from this DNA's translation, likely a read error; here the protein is translated from the DNA. V usage is TRDV1 and J usage is TRDJ1; 13 bases agree with TRDD3. In the absence of a J gene in TCRdb, the DNA was matched to germline to assign it here. The V segment lost 2 bases and the J segment 0 bases; nucleotides outside the gene matches: 30. The CDR3 covers 26 residues. The germline V gene has CDR1 TSWWSYY and CDR2 QGS. In DNA, the CDR3 is TGTGCTCTTGGGGAATCAGGCTTCCTCATCCCTCCGAACTGGGGGATACGCGGCCCATACACCGATAAACTCATCTTT. It encodes CALGESGFLIPPNWGIRGPYTDKLIF.

About this clone: TCRdb attributes to this sequence the protein of a much larger clone, which differs from the DNA translation at residue 3; a read error is likely, and the protein displayed is translated from the DNA. The V gene is TRDV1, the J gene TRDJ1, with 12 bases that match TRDD3. The J gene comes from matching the DNA to germline here; TCRdb lacks it. Germline CDR1 and CDR2: TSWWSYY and QGS. The CDR3 loop spans 18 amino acids. The CDR3 nucleotides are TGTGCTCCTGGGACCCCTGGGGGATACGCATTTCACACCGATAAACTCATCTTT. This sequence encodes CAPGTPGGYAFHTDKLIF.

This clone was counted a few times. TCRdb's entry gives the protein of a much larger clone, which mismatches this DNA's translation at residue 9, likely from a read error; the protein reported here is translated from the DNA. The rearrangement uses TRDV2 and TRDJ1; TRDD3 matches at 9 bases. The J gene comes from matching the DNA to germline here; TCRdb lacks it. The trim removed 4 bases at V and 0 bases at J, leaving 29 bases unmatched. Germline values: CDR1 GEAIGNYY, CDR2 EKD. This CDR3 region has 23 residues. CDR3 residues: CACDTIPLGTGGPGEPYTDKLIF. For the CDR3, the DNA is TGTGCCTGTGATACCATACCTTTAGGAACTGGGGGACCCGGGGAACCGTACACCGATAAACTCATCTTT.

This clone was found a few times. A far larger clone is off by one base, so a read error is likely. The sample carries other DNA sequences with the same CDR3. The rearrangement joins TRDV1 to TRDJ1; 9 nucleotides agree with TRDD3. Trimming at V came to 1 base and at J to 4 bases, leaving 22 bases not matched to a gene. The CDR3 is 21 residues long. Germline assignment: CDR1 TSWWSYY and CDR2 QGS. The CDR3 DNA reads as TGTGCTCTTGGGGAACACTGCCCCTACGAGGTGGGGGATAAATCGGTCGATAAACTCATCTTT. It yields the protein CALGEHCPYEVGDKSVDKLIF.